This T cell receptor beta chain was obtained from a study of TIL therapy for anti-PD-1-resistant metastatic lung cancer. Described time point: pre-treatment sample, taken before nivolumab and TIL therapy. Most excised metastases sampled were pleural nodules or supraclavicular lymph nodes. V lost 1 base, J lost 5 bases, and 5 bases lay in between. Germline V gene data show CDR1 as DFQATT and CDR2 as SNEGSKA (reference sequence). The CDR3 spans 11 residues. This was the immunoSEQ v3 assay. Clones were read by immunoSEQ multiplex PCR, and TCRdb kept only the in-frame ones, dropping some. The sample lists tens of thousands of clones; 71% were seen once.

This receptor was obtained from a person between 30 and 79 years old with non-small cell lung cancer. V and J are TRBV20-1 and TRBJ1-2; no reliable D call. The specimen comprised tumor tissue, sampled at baseline. CDR3 in amino acids: CSARGIYGYTF. For the CDR3, the DNA is TGCAGTGCTAGAGGGATTTATGGCTACACCTTC.